This T cell receptor beta chain was sequenced during a study of Ad26.COV2.S vaccination and SARS-CoV-2 variants. Broader study findings: Responses of T cells in total may have been underestimated by the TCR breadth and depth analyses. Similar non-spike TCR breadth was seen in vaccine and placebo recipients.

Measured with immunoSEQ multiplex PCR; TCRdb has only the in-frame clones, and not every one. Among 300,000 to 350,000 clones, around 90% were seen once, and the ten largest hold approximately 5.9%. Turning to this clone: Its antigen remains unidentified.

Germline V gene sequence: CDR1 SGHTA, CDR2 FQGNSA. V trimming: 5 bases; J trimming: 10 bases; junction bases outside the gene matches: 7. The CDR3 totals 14 residues. Indicated treatment: roughly 20 received Ad26.COV2.S at low or high dose, single or two shots; 5 received placebo; per-sample allocation not given. All samples were drawn on day 63, counting from the first vaccine or placebo injection. Spike of the Wuhan-strain SARS-CoV-2 was expressed by an Ad26 vector, which formed the vaccine. The clonotype comes from a person between 18 and 65 years old who received the Ad26.COV2.S COVID-19 vaccine or a placebo. The chain combines TRBV7-2 with TRBJ2-1, with 11 bases that match TRBD1. Sequencing used peripheral blood, obtained in a trial of Ad26.COV2.S vaccine versus placebo. The CDR3 DNA is TGTGCCAGCAGCATTGGACAGGGGGCAGGAGAGCAGTTCTTC. It specifies CASSIGQGAGEQFF.